Listed below are T cell receptor beta chains from one sample, sequenced in a study of blood T cell dynamics during melanoma immunotherapy. Libraries were prepared by immunoSEQ multiplex PCR; TCRdb keeps only in-frame clonotypes and omits some of them. The sample has several thousand clones, approximately 83% seen once; the top ten hold roughly a third. The sequences come from blood, collected from a patient treated with checkpoint blockade. Receptor source: a human donor with melanoma. Each CDR3 is given with its conserved first and last residue. D genes are given only for firm matches. Clone size is shown for a subset of rows, as once, few, many or a class of expanded clone.

d_gene	abundance	v_gene	j_gene	CDR3nt	CDR3aa
-	-	TRBV2	TRBJ1-2	TGTGCCAGCAGGGGAGGGTCTGGCGGCTACACCTTC	CASRGGSGGYTF
-	-	TRBV7-2	TRBJ2-5	TGTGCCAGCAGCTTTTACGGCCCGACGGCGCAAGAGACCCAGTACTTC	CASSFYGPTAQETQYF
-	-	TRBV7-2	TRBJ2-4	TGTGCCAGCAGGTTCTTAGGCATTCAGTACTTC	CASRFLGIQYF
-	few	TRBV7-6	TRBJ1-1	TGTGCCAGCAGCTTAGCTGCGGGTACTGAAGCTTTCTTT	CASSLAAGTEAFF
TRBD1	few	TRBV7-9	TRBJ2-2	TGTGCCAGCAGCTATCGACAGGGGGCCAGCACCGGGGAGCTGTTTTTT	CASSYRQGASTGELFF
-	-	TRBV7-9	TRBJ1-2	TGTGCCAGCAGCTTAGCTTTGGCGACCATGAACTATGGCTACACCTTC	CASSLALATMNYGYTF
TRBD1	-	TRBV19	TRBJ1-1	TGTGCCAGTAGTATACCCGGGACAGTGATCACTGAAGCTTTCTTT	CASSIPGTVITEAFF
TRBD1	few	TRBV4-2	TRBJ1-4	TGTGCCAGCAGCCGAAGGCTCATGGACAGGGGGACTAATGAAAAACTGTTTTTT	CASSRRLMDRGTNEKLFF
-	-	TRBV7-2	TRBJ1-2	TGTGCCAGCAGCTTAGGGACAAGTATTAACTATGGCTACACCTTC	CASSLGTSINYGYTF
-	-	TRBV4-3	TRBJ1-1	TGCGCCAGCAGCCGCCCGGGGGCCTTTGGGACTGAAGCTTTCTTT	CASSRPGAFGTEAFF
TRBD1	-	TRBV5-1	TRBJ1-1	TGCGCCAGCAGCTTGGGGGACAGGGGGCGGTGGAAAACTGAAGCTTTCTTT	CASSLGDRGRWKTEAFF
-	-	TRBV5-8	TRBJ1-1	TGTGCCAGCAGCTTTCCCGGGACTGAAGCTTTCTTT	CASSFPGTEAFF
-	-	TRBV7-9	TRBJ2-4	TGTGCCAGCAGCTTCCGGGGGACGGGTGTGGGAAACATTCAGTACTTC	CASSFRGTGVGNIQYF
-	-	TRBV19	TRBJ2-1	TGTGCCAGTAAGGTGCAGCCCCGAAGCTCCTACAATGAGCAGTTCTTC	CASKVQPRSSYNEQFF
TRBD1	-	TRBV13	TRBJ1-2	TGTGCCAGCAGCTCACTCGACAGGGGGTATGGTGGCTACACCTTC	CASSSLDRGYGGYTF
TRBD1	-	TRBV5-1	TRBJ1-1	TGCGCCAGCAGCTTGGCAGACAGGGGACGAAACACTGAAGCTTTCTTT	CASSLADRGRNTEAFF
-	-	TRBV5-1	TRBJ2-2	TGCGCCAGCAGCTTGTCGCGTCAGGTGCTGGGTAACACCGGGGAGCTGTTTTTT	CASSLSRQVLGNTGELFF
-	-	TRBV19	TRBJ1-3	TGTGCCAGTAGCCCACAGGGTCGGGCTGGAAACACCATATATTTT	CASSPQGRAGNTIYF
-	-	TRBV27	TRBJ2-7	TGTGCCAGCAACCGACCGACATCGCGGTACTTC	CASNRPTSRYF
TRBD1	-	TRBV7-6	TRBJ1-1	TGTGCCAGCAGCTTAACAGGGGAAGGCACTGAAGCTTTCTTT	CASSLTGEGTEAFF
-	-	TRBV6-1	TRBJ1-5	TGTGCCAGCAGTGTGCAGGACAATAGCAATCAGCCCCAGCATTTT	CASSVQDNSNQPQHF
-	-	TRBV27	TRBJ2-1	TGTGCCAGCAGTTTATCAACAGGCCTTGAAGAGCAGTTCTTC	CASSLSTGLEEQFF
-	-	TRBV4-3	TRBJ2-1	TGCGCCAGCAGCCAAGATCTCCCAGCAGAGGGAAACAATGAGCAGTTCTTC	CASSQDLPAEGNNEQFF
-	once	TRBV18	TRBJ2-7	TGTGCCAGCTCACCAGGGGCATCACGCTTCGAGCAGTACTTC	CASSPGASRFEQYF
-	-	TRBV7-9	TRBJ1-4	TGTGCCAGCAGCTTAGGCACCTATAATGAAAAACTGTTTTTT	CASSLGTYNEKLFF
-	-	TRBV5-6	TRBJ2-3	TGTGCCAGCAGCTTGGAGCGCACAGATACGCAGTATTTT	CASSLERTDTQYF
-	-	TRBV7-6	TRBJ1-5	TGTGCCAGCAGCTTGGGTCCTAAGCTTCAGCCCCAGCATTTT	CASSLGPKLQPQHF
TRBD2	-	TRBV7-2	TRBJ2-1	TGTGCCAGCAGCTCCAAGAGACTAGCGGCCAACAATGAGCAGTTCTTC	CASSSKRLAANNEQFF
-	-	TRBV21-1	TRBJ2-7	TGTGCCAGCAGCAAACGTGCTCTGAGCGGGACCGAGAAATACGAGCAGTACTTC	CASSKRALSGTEKYEQYF
TRBD1	-	TRBV4-1	TRBJ1-2	TGCGCCAGCAGCCAAGAGGAGGGGACAGCCTACCCTAACTATGGCTACACCTTC	CASSQEEGTAYPNYGYTF
-	-	TRBV5-6	TRBJ2-2	TGTGCCAGCAGCTTTGACCCTAGAGGCCCCGGGGAGCTGTTTTTT	CASSFDPRGPGELFF
-	-	TRBV18	TRBJ2-3	TGTGCCAGCACGGACGGGGGCACAGATACGCAGTATTTT	CASTDGGTDTQYF
TRBD1	hyperexpanded	TRBV5-8	TRBJ1-5	TGTGCCAGCAGGGACGGGACAGGCTATCAGCCCCAGCATTTT	CASRDGTGYQPQHF
-	-	TRBV4-3	TRBJ2-5	TGCGCCAGCAGCCAAGAGTGGTCAGGGCAAGAGACCCAGTACTTC	CASSQEWSGQETQYF
-	-	TRBV5-1	TRBJ1-1	TGCGCCAGCAGCTCAGGGCGGATGACAAACACTGAAGCTTTCTTT	CASSSGRMTNTEAFF
-	once	TRBV4-2	TRBJ2-1	TGTGCCAGCAGCCGAACTCTCACAGGGCCCGCTTACAATGAGCAGTTCTTC	CASSRTLTGPAYNEQFF
-	-	TRBV12-5	TRBJ2-2	TGTGCTAGTGGTTTGGAATCGGAGACGGAGCTGTTTTTT	CASGLESETELFF
-	-	TRBV7-2	TRBJ1-5	TGTGCCAGCAGCTTAGGACAGGGCAATCAGCCCCAGCATTTT	CASSLGQGNQPQHF
-	-	TRBV7-2	TRBJ2-7	TGTGCCAGCAGCCCGCCTGGGGCCTACGAGCAGTACTTC	CASSPPGAYEQYF
TRBD1	-	TRBV6-6	TRBJ1-2	TGTGCCAGCAGTCCGGACAGGGACTATGGCTACACCTTC	CASSPDRDYGYTF
-	-	TRBV7-2	TRBJ1-2	TGTGCCAGCAGCTCCGGGACAAGCTGGGCCTACACCTTC	CASSSGTSWAYTF
-	few	TRBV6-5	TRBJ1-3	TGTGCCAGCAAACAGAACTCTGGAAACACCATATATTTT	CASKQNSGNTIYF